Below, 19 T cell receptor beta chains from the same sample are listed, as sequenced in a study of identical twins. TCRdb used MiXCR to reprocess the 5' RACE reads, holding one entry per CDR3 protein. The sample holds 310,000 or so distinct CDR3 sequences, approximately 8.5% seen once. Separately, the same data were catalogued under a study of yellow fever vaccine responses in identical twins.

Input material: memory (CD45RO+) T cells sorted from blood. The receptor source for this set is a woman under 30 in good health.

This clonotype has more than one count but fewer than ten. The DNA of the CDR3 is TGTGCCAGCAGTTTACCGGGACTAGCGCTTTACGAGCAGTACTTC. This codes for CASSLPGLALYEQYF. This chain uses TRBV2 with TRBJ2-7, with TRBD2 matching over 10 bases. With V trimmed by 5 bases and J by 4 bases, 8 bases remained unmatched. The germline gives CDR1 SNHLY, CDR2 FYNNEI. CDR3 size: 15 residues.

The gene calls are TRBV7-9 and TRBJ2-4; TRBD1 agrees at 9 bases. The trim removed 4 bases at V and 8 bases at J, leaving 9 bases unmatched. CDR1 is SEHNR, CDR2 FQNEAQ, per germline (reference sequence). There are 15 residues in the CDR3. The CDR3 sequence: CASSSGQGLQHIQYF. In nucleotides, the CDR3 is TGTGCCAGCAGCTCGGGACAGGGTCTCCAACACATTCAGTACTTC.

CDR3 region: CASSLGGSSKETQYF. In nucleotides, the CDR3 is TGTGCCAGCAGCTTAGGTGGTAGTTCGAAAGAGACCCAGTACTTC. This chain links TRBV7-7 with TRBJ2-5; D remains ambiguous. The CDR3 contains 15 residues. Per germline, CDR1 SSHAT and CDR2 FNYEAQ (reference sequence). V lost 1 base, J lost 3 bases, and 12 bases lay in between.

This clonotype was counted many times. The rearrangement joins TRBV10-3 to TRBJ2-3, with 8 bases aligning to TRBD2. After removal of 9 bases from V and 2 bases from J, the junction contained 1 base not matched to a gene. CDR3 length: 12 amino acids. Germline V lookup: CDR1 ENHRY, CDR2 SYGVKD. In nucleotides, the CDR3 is TGTGCCATGCGGGGGGACACAGATACGCAGTATTTT. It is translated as CAMRGDTDTQYF.

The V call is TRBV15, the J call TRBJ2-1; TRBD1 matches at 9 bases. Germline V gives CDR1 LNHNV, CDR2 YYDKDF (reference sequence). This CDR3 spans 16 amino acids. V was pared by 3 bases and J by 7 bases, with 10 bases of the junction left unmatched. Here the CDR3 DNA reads TGTGCCACCAGCAGCATAGACAGGGGGTTTATGAATGAGCAGTTCTTC. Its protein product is CATSSIDRGFMNEQFF.

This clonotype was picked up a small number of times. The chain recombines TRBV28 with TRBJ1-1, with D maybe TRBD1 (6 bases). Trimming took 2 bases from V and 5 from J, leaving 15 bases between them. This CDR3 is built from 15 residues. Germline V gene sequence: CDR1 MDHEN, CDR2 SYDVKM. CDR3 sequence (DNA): TGTGCCAGCAGTTTAGAGTACGGGGGGCAGACTGAAGCTTTCTTT. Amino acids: CASSLEYGGQTEAFF.

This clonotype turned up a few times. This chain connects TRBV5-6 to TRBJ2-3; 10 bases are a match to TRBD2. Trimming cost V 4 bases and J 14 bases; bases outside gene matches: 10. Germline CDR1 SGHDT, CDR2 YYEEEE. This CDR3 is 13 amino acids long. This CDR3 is CASSPDKRGGGYF. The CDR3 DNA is TGTGCCAGCAGCCCGGACAAGCGGGGGGGTGGGTATTTT. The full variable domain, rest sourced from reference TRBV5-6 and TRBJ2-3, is DAGVTQSPTHLIKTRGQQVTLRCSPKSGHDTVSWYQQALGQGPQFIFQYYEEEERQRGNFPDRFSGHQFPNYSSELNVNALLLGDSALYLCASSPDKRGGGYFGPGTRLTVL.

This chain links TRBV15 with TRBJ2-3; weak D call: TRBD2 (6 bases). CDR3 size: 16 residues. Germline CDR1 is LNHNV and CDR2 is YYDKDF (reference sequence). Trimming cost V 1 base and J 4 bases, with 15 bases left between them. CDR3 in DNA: TGTGCCACCAGCAGAGCAAGCGGGTCGGTATCAGATACGCAGTATTTT. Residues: CATSRASGSVSDTQYF.

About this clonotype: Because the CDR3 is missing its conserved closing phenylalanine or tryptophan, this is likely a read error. CDR3 region: CASSQPTGGYGYTY. Here the CDR3 DNA reads TGCGCCAGCAGCCAACCGACAGGGGGCTATGGCTACACCTAC. The chain uses TRBV4-1 and TRBJ1-2, with 9 bases fitting TRBD1. The CDR3 runs to 14 residues. Germline lookup yields CDR1 MGHRA and CDR2 YSYEKL. Trimming took 2 bases from V and 4 from J; bases not matched to a gene: 2.

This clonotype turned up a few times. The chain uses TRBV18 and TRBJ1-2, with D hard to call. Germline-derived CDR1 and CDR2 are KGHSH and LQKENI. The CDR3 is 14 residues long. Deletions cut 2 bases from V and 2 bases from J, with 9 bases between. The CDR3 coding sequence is TGTGCCAGCTCACCAAGTATAGAGAACTATGGCTACACCTTC. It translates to CASSPSIENYGYTF.

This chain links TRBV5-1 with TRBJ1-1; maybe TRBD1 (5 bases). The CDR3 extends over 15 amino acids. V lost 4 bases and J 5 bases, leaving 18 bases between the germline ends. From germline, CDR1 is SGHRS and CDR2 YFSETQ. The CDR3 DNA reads TGCGCCAGCAGCCCCGGGGGGGGGGTTTGGACTGAAGCTTTCTTT. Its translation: CASSPGGGVWTEAFF. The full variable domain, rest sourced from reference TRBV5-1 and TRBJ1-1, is KAGVTQTPRYLIKTRGQQVTLSCSPISGHRSVSWYQQTPGQGLQFLFEYFSETQRNKGNFPGRFSGRQFSNSRSEMNVSTLELGDSALYLCASSPGGGVWTEAFFGQGTRLTVV.

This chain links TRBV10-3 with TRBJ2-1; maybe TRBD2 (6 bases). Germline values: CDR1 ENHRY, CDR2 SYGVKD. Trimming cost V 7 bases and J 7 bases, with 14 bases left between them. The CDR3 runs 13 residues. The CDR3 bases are TGTGCCATCACTGGGAACGGGGGAAATGAGCAGTTCTTC. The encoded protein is CAITGNGGNEQFF.

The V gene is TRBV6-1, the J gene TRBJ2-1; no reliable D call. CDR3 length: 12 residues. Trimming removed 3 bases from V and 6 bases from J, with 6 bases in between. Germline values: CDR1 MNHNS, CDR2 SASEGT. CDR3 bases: TGTGCCAGCAGTGAGCATACCAATGAGCAGTTCTTC. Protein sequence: CASSEHTNEQFF.

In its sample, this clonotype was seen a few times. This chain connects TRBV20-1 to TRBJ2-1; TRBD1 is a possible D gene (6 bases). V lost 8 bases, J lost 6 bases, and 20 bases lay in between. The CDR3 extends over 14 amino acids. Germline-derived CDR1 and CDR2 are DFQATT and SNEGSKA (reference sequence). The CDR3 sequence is CSTPRGTQGNEQFF. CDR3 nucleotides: TGCAGTACCCCAAGGGGGACCCAGGGCAATGAGCAGTTCTTC.

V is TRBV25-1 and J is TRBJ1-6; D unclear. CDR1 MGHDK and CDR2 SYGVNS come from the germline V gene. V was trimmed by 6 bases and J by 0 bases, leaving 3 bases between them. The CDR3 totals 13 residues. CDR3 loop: CASRGSYNSPLHF. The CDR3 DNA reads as TGTGCCAGCAGGGGCTCCTATAATTCACCCCTCCACTTT.

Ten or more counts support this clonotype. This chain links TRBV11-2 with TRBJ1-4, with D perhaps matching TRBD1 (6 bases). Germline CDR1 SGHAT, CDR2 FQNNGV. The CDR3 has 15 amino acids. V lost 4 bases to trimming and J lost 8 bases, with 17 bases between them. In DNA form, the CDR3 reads TGTGCCAGCAGCTGGATACAGGGTGGGAACGAAAAACTGTTTTTT. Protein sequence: CASSWIQGGNEKLFF. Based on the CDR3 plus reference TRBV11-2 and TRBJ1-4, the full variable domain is EAGVAQSPRYKIIEKRQSVAFWCNPISGHATLYWYQQILGQGPKLLIQFQNNGVVDDSQLPKDRFSAERLKGVDSTLKIQPAKLEDSAVYLCASSWIQGGNEKLFFGSGTQLSVL.

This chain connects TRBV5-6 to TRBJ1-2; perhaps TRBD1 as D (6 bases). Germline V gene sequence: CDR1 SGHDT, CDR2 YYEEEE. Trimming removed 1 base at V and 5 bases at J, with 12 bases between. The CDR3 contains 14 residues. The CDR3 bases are TGTGCCAGCAGCTTGTTCTGGGACACATATGGCTACACCTTC. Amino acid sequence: CASSLFWDTYGYTF.

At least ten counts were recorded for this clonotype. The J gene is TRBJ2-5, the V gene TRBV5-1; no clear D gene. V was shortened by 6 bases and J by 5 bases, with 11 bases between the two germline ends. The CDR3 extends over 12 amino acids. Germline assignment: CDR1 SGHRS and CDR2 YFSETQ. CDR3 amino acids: CASTQNGETQYF. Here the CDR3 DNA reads TGCGCCAGCACCCAGAACGGGGAGACCCAGTACTTC.

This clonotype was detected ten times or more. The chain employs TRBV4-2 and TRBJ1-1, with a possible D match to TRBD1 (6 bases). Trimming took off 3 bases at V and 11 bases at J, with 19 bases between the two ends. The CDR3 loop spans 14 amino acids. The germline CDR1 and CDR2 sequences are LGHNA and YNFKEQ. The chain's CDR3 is CASSHSGGGVGAFF. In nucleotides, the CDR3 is TGTGCCAGCAGCCACTCCGGGGGCGGAGTGGGCGCTTTCTTT.